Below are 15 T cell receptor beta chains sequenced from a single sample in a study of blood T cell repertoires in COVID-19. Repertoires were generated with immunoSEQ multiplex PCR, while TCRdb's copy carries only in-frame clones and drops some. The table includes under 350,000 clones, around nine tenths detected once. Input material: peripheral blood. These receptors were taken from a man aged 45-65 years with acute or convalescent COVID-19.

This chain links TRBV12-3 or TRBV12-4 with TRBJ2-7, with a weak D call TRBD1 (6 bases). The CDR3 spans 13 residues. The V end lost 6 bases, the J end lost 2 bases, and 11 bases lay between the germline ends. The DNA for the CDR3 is TGTGCCAGCAGACGAGGACAGCCCTACGAGCAGTACTTC. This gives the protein CASRRGQPYEQYF.

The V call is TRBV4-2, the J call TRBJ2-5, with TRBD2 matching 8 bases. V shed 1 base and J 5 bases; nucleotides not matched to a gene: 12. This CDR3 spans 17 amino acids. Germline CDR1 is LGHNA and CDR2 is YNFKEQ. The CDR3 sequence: CASSQGGDAGGRETQYF. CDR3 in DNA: TGTGCCAGCAGCCAAGGGGGTGATGCGGGGGGCCGGGAGACCCAGTACTTC.

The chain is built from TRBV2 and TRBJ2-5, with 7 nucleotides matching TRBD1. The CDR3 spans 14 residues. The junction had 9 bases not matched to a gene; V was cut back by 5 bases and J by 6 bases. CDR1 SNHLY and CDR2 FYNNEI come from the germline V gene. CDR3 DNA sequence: TGTGCCAGCAGTCCCGACAGGGTTCGGCAGACCCAGTACTTC. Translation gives CASSPDRVRQTQYF.

CDR3 residues: CASSLGGLMNTEAFF. As DNA, the CDR3 is TGCGCCAGCAGCTTGGGGGGCCTCATGAACACTGAAGCTTTCTTT. The chain is built from TRBV5-1 and TRBJ1-1; tentatively, D is TRBD1 (5 bases). This CDR3 is built from 15 residues. Trimming cost V 0 bases and J 0 bases, with 9 bases left between them. Germline V lookup: CDR1 SGHRS, CDR2 YFSETQ.

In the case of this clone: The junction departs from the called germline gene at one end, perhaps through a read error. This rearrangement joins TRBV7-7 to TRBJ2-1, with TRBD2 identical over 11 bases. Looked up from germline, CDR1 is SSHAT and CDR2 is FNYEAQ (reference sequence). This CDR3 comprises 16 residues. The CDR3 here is CASSPVAGGPHNEQFF. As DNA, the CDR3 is TGTGCTAGCAGCCCCGTAGCGGGGGGGCCCCACAATGAGCAGTTCTTC.

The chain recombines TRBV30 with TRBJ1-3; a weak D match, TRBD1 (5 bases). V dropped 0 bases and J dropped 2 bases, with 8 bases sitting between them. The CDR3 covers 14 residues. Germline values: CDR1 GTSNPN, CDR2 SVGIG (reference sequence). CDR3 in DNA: TGTGCCTGGAGTGTAGGGGTCACTGGAAACACCATATATTTT. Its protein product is CAWSVGVTGNTIYF.

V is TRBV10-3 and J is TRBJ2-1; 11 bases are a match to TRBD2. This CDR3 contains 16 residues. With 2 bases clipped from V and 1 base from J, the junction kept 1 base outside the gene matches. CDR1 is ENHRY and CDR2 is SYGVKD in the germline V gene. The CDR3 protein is CAISEGTSGSYNEQFF. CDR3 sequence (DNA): TGTGCCATCAGTGAGGGGACTAGCGGTTCCTACAATGAGCAGTTCTTC.

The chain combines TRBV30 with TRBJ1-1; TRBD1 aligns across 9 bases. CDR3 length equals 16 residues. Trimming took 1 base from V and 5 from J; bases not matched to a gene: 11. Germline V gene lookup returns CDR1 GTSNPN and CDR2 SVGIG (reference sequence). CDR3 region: CAWSGSGRGTGTEAFF. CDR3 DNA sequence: TGTGCCTGGAGTGGGTCGGGAAGAGGGACAGGGACTGAAGCTTTCTTT.

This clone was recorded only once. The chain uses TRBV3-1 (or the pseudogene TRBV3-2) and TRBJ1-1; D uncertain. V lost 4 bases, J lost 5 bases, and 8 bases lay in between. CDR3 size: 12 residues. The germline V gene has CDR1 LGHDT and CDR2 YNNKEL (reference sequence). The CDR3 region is CASSLASTEAFF. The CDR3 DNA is TGTGCCAGCAGCCTCGCGAGTACTGAAGCTTTCTTT.

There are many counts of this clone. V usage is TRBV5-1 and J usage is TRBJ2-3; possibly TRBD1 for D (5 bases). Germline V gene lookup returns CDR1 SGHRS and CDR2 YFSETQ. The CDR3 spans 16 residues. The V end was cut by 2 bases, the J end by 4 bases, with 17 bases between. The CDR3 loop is CASSLYPRQKSDTQYF. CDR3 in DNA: TGCGCCAGCAGCTTATATCCGAGACAGAAGTCAGATACGCAGTATTTT.

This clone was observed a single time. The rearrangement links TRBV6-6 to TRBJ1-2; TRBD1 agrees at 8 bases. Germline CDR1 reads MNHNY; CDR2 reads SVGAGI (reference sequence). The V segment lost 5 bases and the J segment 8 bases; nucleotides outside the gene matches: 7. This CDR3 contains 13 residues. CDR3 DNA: TGTGCCAGCAGTACGGACAGGGCAAACGGCTACACCTTC. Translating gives CASSTDRANGYTF.

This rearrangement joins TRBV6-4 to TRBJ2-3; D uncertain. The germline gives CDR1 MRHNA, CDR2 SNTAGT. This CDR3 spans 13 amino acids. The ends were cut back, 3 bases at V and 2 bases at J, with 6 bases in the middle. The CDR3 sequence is CASSETYTDTQYF. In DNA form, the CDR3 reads TGTGCCAGCAGTGAGACATACACAGATACGCAGTATTTT.

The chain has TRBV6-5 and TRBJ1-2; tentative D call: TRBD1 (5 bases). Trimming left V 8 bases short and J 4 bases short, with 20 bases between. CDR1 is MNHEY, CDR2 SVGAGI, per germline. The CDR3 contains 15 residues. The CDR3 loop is CASQSDPREFYGYTF. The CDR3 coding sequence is TGTGCCAGCCAGTCAGATCCCAGGGAATTCTATGGCTACACCTTC.

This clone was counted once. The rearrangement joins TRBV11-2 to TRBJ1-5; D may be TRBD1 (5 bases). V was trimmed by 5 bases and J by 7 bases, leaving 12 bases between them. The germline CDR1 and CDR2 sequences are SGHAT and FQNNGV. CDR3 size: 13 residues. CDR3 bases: TGTGCCAGCAGCCGATCTCAGGGACAGCCCCAGCATTTT. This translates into CASSRSQGQPQHF.

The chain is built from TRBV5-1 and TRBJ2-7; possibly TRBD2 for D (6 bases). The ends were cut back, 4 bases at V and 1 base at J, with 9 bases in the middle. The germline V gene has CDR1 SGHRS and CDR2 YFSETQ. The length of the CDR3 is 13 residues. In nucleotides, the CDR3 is TGCGCCAGCAGCGCTAGCGCGTCCTACGAGCAGTACTTC. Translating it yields CASSASASYEQYF.